This T cell receptor (beta chain) was retrieved from a study of T cell clonotyping in hematopoietic cell transplantation. Study-wide context: Recipient samples before transplant were obtained post-cytoreduction.

Clones were read by immunoSEQ multiplex PCR, and TCRdb kept only the in-frame ones, dropping some. Found here are roughly 29,000 clones, around three quarters of them singletons; the top ten hold under 7%. Concerning this clone itself: Its antigen is currently unknown.

Study observations and caveats: Cells were unsorted, so CD4 and CD8 contributions were not separated. After transplant, recipient diversity fell while pathologically expanded clonotypes grew through day 180.

This CDR3 spans 16 amino acids. Looked up from germline, CDR1 is LNHDA and CDR2 is SQIVND (reference sequence). The V end was cut by 5 bases, the J end by 1 base, with 14 bases between. Time point described: recipient sample about 28 days before transplant, after cytoreduction. This rearrangement joins TRBV19 to TRBJ2-2, with D tentatively TRBD1 or TRBD2 (6 bases each). This sequence originates from a woman aged 25 to 39 with chronic myeloid leukemia. Some clones in this sample may be carry-over from other donors' samples. The starting material was peripheral blood mononuclear cells, obtained before stem cell transplant. The CDR3 loop is CASSHRGTLNTGELFF. The CDR3 nucleotides read TGTGCCAGTAGTCACCGCGGGACATTGAACACCGGGGAGCTGTTTTTT.